These 14 T cell receptor beta chains originate from one sample sequenced in a study of blood T cell repertoires in COVID-19. Measured with immunoSEQ multiplex PCR; TCRdb has only the in-frame clones, and not every one. The table includes over 250,000 clones, roughly 85% detected once. The specimen was peripheral blood. The receptor set was obtained from a woman in her forties or fifties who had recovered from COVID-19.

A few counts support this clone. CDR3 loop: CASSLKLGTDTQYF. As DNA, the CDR3 is TGTGCCAGCAGCTTGAAGCTGGGCACAGATACGCAGTATTTT. V gene TRBV5-4 combines with J gene TRBJ2-3; D remains ambiguous. Germline CDR1 is SGHNT and CDR2 is YYREEE (reference sequence). V was cut by 1 base and J by 1 base, with 7 bases left in between. The length of the CDR3 is 14 residues. The full variable domain, completed using reference TRBV5-4 and TRBJ2-3, is ETGVTQSPTHLIKTRGQQVTLRCSSQSGHNTVSWYQQALGQGPQFIFQYYREEENGRGNFPPRFSGLQFPNYSSELNVNALELDDSALYLCASSLKLGTDTQYFGPGTRLTVL.

This chain connects TRBV28 to TRBJ2-2, with no clear D. Germline V lookup: CDR1 MDHEN, CDR2 SYDVKM. This CDR3 has 14 amino acids. V was clipped by 9 bases and J by 0 bases, with 11 bases between them. The CDR3 reads CASQASPNTGELFF. In nucleotides, the CDR3 is TGTGCCAGTCAGGCGAGCCCGAACACCGGGGAGCTGTTTTTT.

V and J are TRBV19 and TRBJ1-1, with a tentative D call TRBD1 (5 bases). CDR3 length: 15 residues. V dropped 3 bases and J dropped 2 bases, with 13 bases sitting between them. In germline, CDR1 is LNHDA, CDR2 SQIVND (reference sequence). In DNA, the CDR3 is TGTGCCAGTAGTATGGGACTGAGGAGCAACACTGAAGCTTTCTTT. Amino acid sequence: CASSMGLRSNTEAFF.

V gene TRBV4-2 combines with J gene TRBJ2-1; TRBD2 agrees at 9 bases. CDR1 is LGHNA, CDR2 YNFKEQ, per germline. V dropped 4 bases and J dropped 7; count of bases not matched to a gene: 11. The CDR3 extends over 16 amino acids. The CDR3 bases are TGTGCCAGCAGCCCGTCCCGCGGGGGGGAATCAAATGAGCAGTTCTTC. It codes for CASSPSRGGESNEQFF.

This chain links TRBV28 with TRBJ2-5; possible D gene TRBD2, 6 bases. V was trimmed by 3 bases and J by 2 bases, leaving 16 bases between them. Per the germline V gene, CDR1 is MDHEN and CDR2 is SYDVKM. The CDR3 extends over 16 amino acids. Written as DNA, the CDR3 is TGTGCCAGCAGTTTTTGGGGGGACCCGGGGCAAGAGACCCAGTACTTC. It specifies CASSFWGDPGQETQYF.

The chain has TRBV11-2 and TRBJ1-1; 7 bases are shared with TRBD1. V lost 5 bases to trimming and J lost 6 bases; unmatched junction nucleotides: 3. CDR1 is SGHAT and CDR2 is FQNNGV in the germline V gene. The CDR3 sequence is 12 residues long. The CDR3 is CASSLDRSEAFF. Written as DNA, the CDR3 is TGTGCCAGCAGCCTGGACAGGTCTGAAGCTTTCTTT.

The chain joins TRBV7-8 to TRBJ1-5; 9 bases line up with TRBD1. V was clipped by 7 bases and J by 2 bases; unmatched bases: 6. From germline, CDR1 is SGHVS and CDR2 FQNEAQ. The CDR3 is 15 amino acids. CDR3 residues: CASTGDRAGNQPQHF. The CDR3 region has the DNA TGTGCCAGCACCGGGGACAGGGCGGGCAATCAGCCCCAGCATTTT.

On this clone itself: This sample includes further DNA sequences coding for the same CDR3. CDR3 loop: CASSQARGIMNTEAFF. Here the CDR3 DNA reads TGTGCCAGCAGCCAAGCCAGGGGGATAATGAACACTGAAGCTTTCTTT. The chain links TRBV3-1 (or the pseudogene TRBV3-2) to TRBJ1-1; 7 bases fit TRBD1. Per the germline V gene, CDR1 is LGHDT and CDR2 is YNNKEL (reference sequence). Trimming removed 1 base from V and 0 bases from J; junction bases left unmatched: 5. The CDR3 covers 16 residues.

This chain connects TRBV6-2 or TRBV6-3 to TRBJ2-3; 8 bases line up with TRBD2. With 2 bases clipped from V and 7 bases from J, the junction kept 5 bases outside the gene matches. Germline V gene sequence: CDR1 MNHEY, CDR2 SVGEGT. CDR3 length equals 14 residues. The CDR3 loop reads CASSYGGGRHTQYF. CDR3 in DNA: TGTGCCAGCAGTTACGGCGGGGGGAGGCATACGCAGTATTTT.

The V call is TRBV10-2, the J call TRBJ1-2; D is undetermined. Trimming removed 7 bases at V and 6 bases at J, with 21 bases between. The CDR3 extends over 15 amino acids. The V gene's germline CDR1 is WSHSY and CDR2 SAAADI. This CDR3 reads CASTPLGEADHGYTF. The CDR3 coding sequence is TGCGCCAGCACACCCCTCGGGGAGGCCGATCATGGCTACACCTTC.

The rearrangement joins TRBV30 to TRBJ2-3, with D hard to call. Germline loops: CDR1 GTSNPN, CDR2 SVGIG (reference sequence). This CDR3 contains 12 residues. Trimming removed 0 bases from V and 6 bases from J, with 7 bases in between. The CDR3 spells CAWSVLRDTQYF. The CDR3 DNA reads TGTGCCTGGAGTGTACTACGGGATACGCAGTATTTT. Based on the CDR3 plus reference TRBV30 and TRBJ2-3, the full variable domain is SQTIHQWPATLVQPVGSPLSLECTVEGTSNPNLYWYRQAAGRGLQLLFYSVGIGQISSEVPQNLSASRPQDRQFILSSKKLLLSDSGFYLCAWSVLRDTQYFGPGTRLTVL.

The chain joins TRBV6-2 or TRBV6-3 to TRBJ1-3; 11 bases fit TRBD1. V lost 6 bases and J lost 3; bases outside the gene matches: 13. Germline CDR1 is MNHEY and CDR2 is SVGEGT. The CDR3 runs 18 residues. The CDR3 DNA follows: TGTGCCAGCAGCTCACCGGGACAGGGGGTGATTATTGGAAACACCATATATTTT. Translated, it gives CASSSPGQGVIIGNTIYF.

V gene TRBV7-8 combines with J gene TRBJ2-1, with TRBD2 as a possible D gene (6 bases). This CDR3 spans 15 amino acids. CDR1 and CDR2 (germline): SGHVS, FQNEAQ. Trimming took 5 bases from V and 3 from J, leaving 14 bases between them. The CDR3 loop is CASSRRGTDYNEQFF. For the CDR3, the DNA is TGTGCCAGCAGCCGTCGCGGGACGGACTACAATGAGCAGTTCTTC.

In this sample, this clone turned up once. This chain's CDR3 is CASSQAGVSVADTQYF. For the CDR3, the DNA is TGCGCCAGCAGCCAAGCGGGGGTTAGCGTGGCAGATACGCAGTATTTT. This chain connects TRBV4-3 to TRBJ2-3; weak D call: TRBD2 (6 bases). V lost 1 base to trimming and J lost 4 bases, with 15 bases between them. The CDR3 has 16 residues. Germline V gene sequence: CDR1 LGHNA, CDR2 YSLEER.